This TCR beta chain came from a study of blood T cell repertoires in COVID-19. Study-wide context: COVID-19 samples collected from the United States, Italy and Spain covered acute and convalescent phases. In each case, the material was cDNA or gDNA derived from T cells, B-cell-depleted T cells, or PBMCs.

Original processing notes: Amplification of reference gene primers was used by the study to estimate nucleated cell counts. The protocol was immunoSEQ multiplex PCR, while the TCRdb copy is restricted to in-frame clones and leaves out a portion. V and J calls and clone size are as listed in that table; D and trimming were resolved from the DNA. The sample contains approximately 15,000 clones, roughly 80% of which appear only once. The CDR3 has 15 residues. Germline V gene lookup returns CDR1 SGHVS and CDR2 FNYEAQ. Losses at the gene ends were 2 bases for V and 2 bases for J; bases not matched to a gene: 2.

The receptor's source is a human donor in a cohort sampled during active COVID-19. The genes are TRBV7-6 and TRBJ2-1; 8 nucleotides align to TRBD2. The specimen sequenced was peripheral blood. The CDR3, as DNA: TGTGCCAGCAGCTTATCGGGGGGGCCCTACAATGAGCAGTTCTTC. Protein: CASSLSGGPYNEQFF.